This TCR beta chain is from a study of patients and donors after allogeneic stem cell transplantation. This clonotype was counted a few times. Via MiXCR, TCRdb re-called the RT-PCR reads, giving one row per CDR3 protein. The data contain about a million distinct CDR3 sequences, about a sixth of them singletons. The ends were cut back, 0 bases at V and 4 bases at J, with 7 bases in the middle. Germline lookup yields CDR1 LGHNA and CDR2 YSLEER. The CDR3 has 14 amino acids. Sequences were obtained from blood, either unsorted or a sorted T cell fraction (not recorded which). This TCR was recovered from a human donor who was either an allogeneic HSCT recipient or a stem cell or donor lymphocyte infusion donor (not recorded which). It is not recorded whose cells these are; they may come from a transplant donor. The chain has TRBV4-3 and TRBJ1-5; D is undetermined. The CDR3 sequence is CASSQDGVNQPQHF. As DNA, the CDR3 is TGCGCCAGCAGCCAAGATGGGGTTAATCAGCCCCAGCATTTT.